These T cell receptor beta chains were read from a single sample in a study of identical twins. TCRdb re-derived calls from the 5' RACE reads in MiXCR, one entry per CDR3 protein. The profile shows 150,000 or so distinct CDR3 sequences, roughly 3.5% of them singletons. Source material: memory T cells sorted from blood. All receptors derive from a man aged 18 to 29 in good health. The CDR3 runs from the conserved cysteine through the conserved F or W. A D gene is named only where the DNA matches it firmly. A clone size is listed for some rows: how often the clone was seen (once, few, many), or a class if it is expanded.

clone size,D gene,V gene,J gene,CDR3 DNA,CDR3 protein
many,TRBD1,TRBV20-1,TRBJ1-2,TGCAGTGCTAGAGGGCAGGGGGCGAACCTTGGCTACACCTTC,CSARGQGANLGYTF
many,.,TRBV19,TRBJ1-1,TGTGCCAGTAACCGTGGGATTGAAGCTTTCTTT,CASNRGIEAFF
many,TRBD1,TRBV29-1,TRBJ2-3,TGCAGCGTTTCTACAGGGGGCGTGGGAACAGATACGCAGTATTTT,CSVSTGGVGTDTQYF
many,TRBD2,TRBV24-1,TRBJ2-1,TGTGCCACCAGTGAGCGTTTGGGCACGGGAGGAAACTCCTACAATGAGCAGTTCTTC,CATSERLGTGGNSYNEQFF
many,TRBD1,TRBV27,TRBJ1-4,TGTGCCAGTGGAGGGACAGGGCGGGAAAAACTGTTTTTT,CASGGTGREKLFF
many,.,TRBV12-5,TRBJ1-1,TGTGCTAGTGGTTTGGCCCTTGGTGAAGCTTTCTTT,CASGLALGEAFF
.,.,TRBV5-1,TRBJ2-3,TGCGCCAGCAGCCCCGGTGGGGCCGGGAGCACAGATACGCAGTATTTT,CASSPGGAGSTDTQYF
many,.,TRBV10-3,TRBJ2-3,TGTGCCATCATGGACACCTACACAGATACGCAGTATTTT,CAIMDTYTDTQYF
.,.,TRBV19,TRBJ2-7,TGTGCCAGTAGGGGGTCGGACGAGCAGTACTTC,CASRGSDEQYF
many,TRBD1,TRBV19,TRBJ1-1,TGTGCCAGTAGTATAGCCTCAGGGGGCGGAACTGAAGCTTTCTTT,CASSIASGGGTEAFF
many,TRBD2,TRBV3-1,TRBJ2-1,TGTGCCAGCAGCCAGAGCGGGAGGCTGGGTGAGCAGTTCTTC,CASSQSGRLGEQFF
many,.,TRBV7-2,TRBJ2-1,TGTGCCAGCAGCTGGGCCAGCGGGGAGCAGTTCTTC,CASSWASGEQFF
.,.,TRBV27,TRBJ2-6,TGTGCCAGCAGTCCGCGGTCGCTCTCTGGGGCCAACGTCCTGACTTTC,CASSPRSLSGANVLTF
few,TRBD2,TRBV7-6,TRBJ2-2,TGTGCCAGCAGTAGGGGACTAGCTTCCACCGGGGAGCTGTTTTTT,CASSRGLASTGELFF
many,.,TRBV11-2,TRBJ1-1,TGTGCCAGCAGCTTCTCCGTAACTGAAGCTTTCTTT,CASSFSVTEAFF
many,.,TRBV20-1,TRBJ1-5,TGCAGTGCTAGAGTTCAGGCTAGCAATCAGCCCCAGCATTTT,CSARVQASNQPQHF
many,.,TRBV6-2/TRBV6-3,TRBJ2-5,TGTGCCAGCAGTGGGATAGGGCCCCACCAAGAGACCCAGTACTTC,CASSGIGPHQETQYF
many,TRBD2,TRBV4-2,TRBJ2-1,TGTGCCAGCAGCCAATCGCGCTCCGGGACTAGCGGGGTGGTCTATGAGCAGTTCTTC,CASSQSRSGTSGVVYEQFF
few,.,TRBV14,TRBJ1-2,TGTGTCAGCAGCCCAGGGCTATGGTATGGCTACACCTTC,CVSSPGLWYGYTF
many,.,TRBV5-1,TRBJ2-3,TGCGCCAGCAGCTTGGAGGGCCTACACCTCCCGACAGATACGCAGTATTTT,CASSLEGLHLPTDTQYF
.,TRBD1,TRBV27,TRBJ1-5,TGTGCCAGCAGGGCAGGGGGGGGTCAGCCCCAGCATTTT,CASRAGGGQPQHF
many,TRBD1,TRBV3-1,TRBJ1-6,TGTGCCAGCAGCCAATCGGCTAAGGGGGCGAGCTCACCCCTCCACTTT,CASSQSAKGASSPLHF
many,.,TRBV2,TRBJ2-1,TGTGCCAGCAGCGCGATCGGACCTCGACGGCAGTTCTTC,CASSAIGPRRQFF
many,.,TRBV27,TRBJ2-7,TGTGCCAGCAGTTATCAGAGGTTACGTGAGCAGTACTTC,CASSYQRLREQYF
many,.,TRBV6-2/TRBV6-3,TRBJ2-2,TGTGCCAGCAGTTACGCGGACTTACTCTCTGGGGAGCTGTTTTTT,CASSYADLLSGELFF
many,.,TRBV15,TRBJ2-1,TGTGCCACCAGCAGAGACTACAGGGGGGGCAATGAGCAGTTCTTC,CATSRDYRGGNEQFF
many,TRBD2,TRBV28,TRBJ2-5,TGTGCCAGCAGTTTAGAGACTAGCGGGAGGGGTGAGACCCAGTACTTC,CASSLETSGRGETQYF
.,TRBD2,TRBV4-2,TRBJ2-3,TGTGCCAGCAGCCAAGGGTCATTGCGGGAGAGGTCAGATACGCAGTATTTT,CASSQGSLRERSDTQYF
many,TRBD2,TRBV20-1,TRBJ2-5,TGCAGTGCGCATTCACTAGCGGACCCGGTCGGAGAGACCCAGTACTTC,CSAHSLADPVGETQYF
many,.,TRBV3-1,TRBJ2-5,TGTGCCAGCAGCCAAGATCCTTATCCCGGGAGCCAAGAGACCCAGTACTTC,CASSQDPYPGSQETQYF
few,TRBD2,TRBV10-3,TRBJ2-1,TGTGCCATCAGTGAGACCTCTAGCGGGGTATTTGAGCAGTTCTTC,CAISETSSGVFEQFF
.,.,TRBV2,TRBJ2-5,TGTGCCAGCAGTGATTGGAGGGGTCAAGGGAAGACCCAGTACTTC,CASSDWRGQGKTQYF
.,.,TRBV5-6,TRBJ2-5,TGTGCCAGCAGCTTTTTGACAGTACAAGAGACCCAGTACTTC,CASSFLTVQETQYF
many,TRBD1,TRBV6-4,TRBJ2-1,TGTGCCAGCAGTGAGTCTTCCGGGACAGGGGGAAATGAGCAGTTCTTC,CASSESSGTGGNEQFF
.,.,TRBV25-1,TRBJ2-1,TGTGCCAGCAGTGAAGGCGGGGACAATGAGCAGTTCTTC,CASSEGGDNEQFF
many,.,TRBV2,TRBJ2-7,TGTGCCAGCAGGCCGGATACGGGCGAGCAGTACTTC,CASRPDTGEQYF
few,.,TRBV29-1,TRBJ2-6,TGCAGCGTTGGGTGGACCGGGGCCAACGTCCTGACTTTC,CSVGWTGANVLTF
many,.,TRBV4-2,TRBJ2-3,TGTGCCAGCAGCCAAGATTCTCGGAGGGATACGCAGTATTTT,CASSQDSRRDTQYF
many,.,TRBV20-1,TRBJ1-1,TGCAGTGCTCCGTCCCGCCGCTTGGAGAACACTGAAGCTTTCTTT,CSAPSRRLENTEAFF
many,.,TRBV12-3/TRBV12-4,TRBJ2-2,TGTGCCAGCAGTCACCCCGGGACTGCGAACACCGGGGAGCTGTTTTTT,CASSHPGTANTGELFF
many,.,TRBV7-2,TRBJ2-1,TGTGCCAGCAGCCCCGACAGAGACAATGAGCAGTTCTTC,CASSPDRDNEQFF
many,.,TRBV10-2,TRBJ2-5,TGCGCCAGCAGAGAAGAGACCCAGTACTTC,CASREETQYF
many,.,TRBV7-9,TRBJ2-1,TGTGCCAGCAGCGGGGACGGAGGGCCAACTGAGCAGTTCTTC,CASSGDGGPTEQFF
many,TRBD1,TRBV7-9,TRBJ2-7,TGTGCCAGCAGCCAGGGACAGGCCTCCAACGAGCAGTACTTC,CASSQGQASNEQYF
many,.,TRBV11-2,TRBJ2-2,TGTGCCAGCAGCTTACTAGGGGCCGGGGAGCTGTTTTTT,CASSLLGAGELFF
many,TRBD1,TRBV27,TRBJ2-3,TGTGCCAGCAGTTGGTCAACAGGGGTAGATGTGCAGTATTTT,CASSWSTGVDVQYF
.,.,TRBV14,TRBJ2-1,TGTGCCAGCAGCCAACAAGGGATCAATGAGCAGTTCTTC,CASSQQGINEQFF
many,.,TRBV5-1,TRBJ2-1,TGCGCCAGCAGCCTCCAAACTGGGGAAGGCAATGAGCAGTTCTTC,CASSLQTGEGNEQFF